Below, one TCR beta chain is given with its context. Its antigen remains unknown. V lost 0 bases to trimming and J lost 5 bases; unmatched junction nucleotides: 5. The CDR3 runs to 15 residues. Germline lookup yields CDR1 SGDLS and CDR2 YYNGEE. For CDR3 and TCR beta VDJ profiling, genomic DNA was the template used. TCRdb itself ran the reads through MiXCR, one entry per CDR3 protein. The table has tens of thousands of distinct CDR3 sequences, under 80% seen once; the top ten hold roughly 23%. The data are from a study of CD8+CD57+ T cells in acquired aplastic anemia. Overall study findings and caveats: Between patients and controls, CD8+ Simpson's diversity did not vary significantly. The study identified twenty-nine CD8+ CDR3 sequences shared by patients and controls.

The receptor's source is a human donor in good health, serving as a control. The sequencing sample was made of sorted CD4+, CD8+, or CD8+CD57+ T cells (not recorded which) from PBMCs. V and J are TRBV9 and TRBJ2-5; 9 bases map to TRBD1. In nucleotides, the CDR3 is TGTGCCAGCAGCGTAGGGACAGGGGCAGGGGAGACCCAGTACTTC. Its protein is CASSVGTGAGETQYF.